Presented here are 22 T cell receptor beta chains from one specimen sequenced in a study of blood T cell repertoires in COVID-19. Assay used: immunoSEQ multiplex PCR; TCRdb lists only in-frame clones, some missing. This sample has under 95,000 clones, with approximately 91% found just once. The sequencing input was peripheral blood. These receptors were taken from a man between 50 and 59 years old with COVID-19, enrolled during active disease.

The chain links TRBV9 to TRBJ2-2; D perhaps matches TRBD1 (5 bases). Germline V gene lookup returns CDR1 SGDLS and CDR2 YYNGEE. The CDR3 is made up of 15 amino acids. The V end was cut by 0 bases, the J end by 5 bases, with 11 bases between. The CDR3 DNA is TGTGCCAGCAGCGTAGCTAATGGGGCAACCGGGGAGCTGTTTTTT. Residues: CASSVANGATGELFF.

The chain combines TRBV27 with TRBJ1-5; D remains unclear. Germline V gene sequence: CDR1 MNHEY, CDR2 SMNVEV (reference sequence). V was clipped by 8 bases and J by 9 bases, with 17 bases between them. This CDR3 region has 13 residues. The chain's CDR3 is CASSQQGGGPQHF. In DNA form, the CDR3 reads TGTGCCAGCTCGCAGCAAGGAGGAGGGCCCCAGCATTTT.

The rearrangement uses TRBV5-6 and TRBJ1-4, with 7 bases lining up with TRBD1. The ends lost 4 bases at V and 5 bases at J; junction bases unmatched: 8. There are 15 residues in the CDR3. Germline V gene data show CDR1 as SGHDT and CDR2 as YYEEEE. CDR3 region: CASSPWDRANEKLFF. The DNA for the CDR3 is TGTGCCAGCAGCCCGTGGGACAGAGCGAATGAAAAACTGTTTTTT. The full variable domain, in which reference TRBV5-6 and TRBJ1-4 provide the parts outside the CDR3, is DAGVTQSPTHLIKTRGQQVTLRCSPKSGHDTVSWYQQALGQGPQFIFQYYEEEERQRGNFPDRFSGHQFPNYSSELNVNALLLGDSALYLCASSPWDRANEKLFFGSGTQLSVL.

This chain links TRBV7-9 with TRBJ1-5; D may be TRBD1 (5 bases). V was shortened by 0 bases and J by 9 bases, with 9 bases between the two germline ends. The CDR3 length is 13 residues. Per germline, CDR1 SEHNR and CDR2 FQNEAQ (reference sequence). In DNA, the CDR3 is TGTGCCAGCAGCTTAGCGCAGGGTCGGCCCCAGCATTTT. Translation: CASSLAQGRPQHF.

This chain joins TRBV9 and TRBJ2-5, with D perhaps TRBD1 (5 bases). Germline CDR1 SGDLS, CDR2 YYNGEE. This CDR3 contains 14 residues. V was trimmed by 0 bases and J by 7 bases, leaving 13 bases between them. The CDR3 sequence: CASSVGLGAGTQYF. The CDR3 DNA sequence: TGTGCCAGCAGCGTAGGGTTAGGGGCCGGGACCCAGTACTTC. The full variable domain, in which reference TRBV9 and TRBJ2-5 provide the parts outside the CDR3, is DSGVTQTPKHLITATGQRVTLRCSPRSGDLSVYWYQQSLDQGLQFLIQYYNGEERAKGNILERFSAQQFPDLHSELNLSSLELGDSALYFCASSVGLGAGTQYFGPGTRLLVL.

The chain couples TRBV5-5 to TRBJ2-1, with 12 bases fitting TRBD1. The CDR3 is 15 amino acids. V lost 2 bases and J lost 7; bases outside the gene matches: 4. The germline CDR1 and CDR2 sequences are SGHKS and YYEKEE (reference sequence). The CDR3 region has the DNA TGTGCCAGCAGCTTCGGGACAGGGGGCGGGAATGAGCAGTTCTTC. It translates to CASSFGTGGGNEQFF.

This chain connects TRBV5-6 to TRBJ2-2; 7 bases align to TRBD1. This CDR3 region has 15 residues. The V segment lost 1 base and the J segment 1 base; nucleotides outside the gene matches: 1. Germline V lookup: CDR1 SGHDT, CDR2 YYEEEE. CDR3: CASSLYRGNTGELFF. As DNA, the CDR3 is TGTGCCAGCAGCTTGTACAGGGGGAACACCGGGGAGCTGTTTTTT.

This chain connects TRBV29-1 to TRBJ2-7, with D tentatively TRBD1 (6 bases). Per the germline V gene, CDR1 is SQVTM and CDR2 is ANQGSEA. The germline V and J ends were trimmed by 4 bases and 2 bases, with 12 bases remaining between them. This CDR3 comprises 13 residues. The CDR3 sequence: CSVVTGQTYEQYF. CDR3 nucleotide sequence: TGCAGCGTTGTCACAGGGCAAACCTACGAGCAGTACTTC.

The V call is TRBV3-1 (or the pseudogene TRBV3-2), the J call TRBJ2-3; the match to TRBD2 covers 7 bases. CDR3 length: 14 residues. CDR1 and CDR2 (germline): LGHDT, YNNKEL (reference sequence). V shed 8 bases, J shed 2 bases, and the junction held 7 bases outside the gene matches. The CDR3 DNA follows: TGTGCCAGCGGAGGCGGGGGAGACACAGATACGCAGTATTTT. Translating gives CASGGGGDTDTQYF.

J is TRBJ2-2 and V is TRBV4-3; 9 nucleotides agree with TRBD2. The CDR3 runs to 19 residues. The V segment lost 1 base and the J segment 4 bases; nucleotides outside the gene matches: 13. Per the germline V gene, CDR1 is LGHNA and CDR2 is YSLEER. CDR3 sequence: CASSQGFTSGRWITGELFF. As DNA, the CDR3 is TGCGCCAGCAGCCAAGGGTTTACTAGCGGGCGATGGATCACCGGGGAGCTGTTTTTT.

V is TRBV19 and J is TRBJ1-4; the D gene is possibly TRBD1 (5 bases). Trimming stripped 6 bases from V and 0 bases from J, with 11 bases between. Germline V gene lookup returns CDR1 LNHDA and CDR2 SQIVND (reference sequence). The CDR3 sequence is 15 residues long. Here the CDR3 DNA reads TGTGCCAGTAGGACCACAGGAACAACTAATGAAAAACTGTTTTTT. Its protein is CASRTTGTTNEKLFF.

This chain joins TRBV4-3 and TRBJ2-7, with 7 positions matching TRBD2. The trim removed 3 bases at V and 1 base at J, leaving 9 bases unmatched. There are 16 residues in the CDR3. Looked up from germline, CDR1 is LGHNA and CDR2 is YSLEER. CDR3 region: CASSQAWGGVSYEQYF. Written as DNA, the CDR3 is TGCGCCAGCAGCCAGGCCTGGGGAGGGGTTTCCTACGAGCAGTACTTC.

Comment on this clone: Distinct nucleotide sequences in the sample also encode this CDR3. The V call is TRBV6-2 or TRBV6-3, the J call TRBJ1-6; D is unclear. CDR1 and CDR2 from the germline V gene are MNHEY and SVGEGT. V was cut by 3 bases and J by 7 bases, with 4 bases left in between. This CDR3 is built from 12 residues. The CDR3: CASSYQNSPLHF. In nucleotides, the CDR3 is TGTGCCAGCAGTTATCAGAATTCACCCCTCCACTTT.

The rearrangement links TRBV5-1 to TRBJ1-4, with 7 bases fitting TRBD1. The CDR3 is 14 amino acids. V gave up 4 bases and J gave up 5 bases; unmatched junction bases: 5. Germline V CDR1 and CDR2: SGHRS, YFSETQ. The CDR3 region has the DNA TGCGCCAGCAGCGTCACAGGGGACAATGAAAAACTGTTTTTT. It yields the protein CASSVTGDNEKLFF. Full variable domain (missing parts from reference TRBV5-1 and TRBJ1-4): KAGVTQTPRYLIKTRGQQVTLSCSPISGHRSVSWYQQTPGQGLQFLFEYFSETQRNKGNFPGRFSGRQFSNSRSEMNVSTLELGDSALYLCASSVTGDNEKLFFGSGTQLSVL.

J is TRBJ2-7 and V is TRBV24-1, with 7 bases identical to TRBD2. The germline gives CDR1 KGHDR, CDR2 SFDVKD. The V gene end was trimmed by 8 bases and the J gene end by 4 bases; junction bases not matched to a gene: 7. There are 13 residues in the CDR3. CDR3 sequence: CATKGPRGYEQYV. The DNA of the CDR3 is TGTGCCACCAAGGGACCGCGGGGGTACGAGCAGTACGTC.

J is TRBJ2-5 and V is TRBV19; 14 nucleotides match TRBD2. Germline V gives CDR1 LNHDA, CDR2 SQIVND (reference sequence). This CDR3 is built from 15 residues. J gave up 5 bases and V 3 bases, and 2 bases lay outside the gene matches. The DNA for the CDR3 is TGTGCCAGTAGTATCGGGACTAGCGGGAGTGAGACCCAGTACTTC. This codes for CASSIGTSGSETQYF.

The rearrangement links TRBV6-1 to TRBJ2-7, with 9 bases aligning to TRBD1. CDR1 and CDR2 from the germline V gene are MNHNS and SASEGT. J gave up 2 bases and V 6 bases, and 17 bases lay outside the gene matches. This CDR3 is built from 18 residues. The CDR3 loop is CASSEHTPGQGGTYEQYV. The CDR3 DNA reads as TGTGCCAGCAGCGAACACACCCCGGGACAGGGAGGTACCTACGAGCAGTACGTC.

This chain connects TRBV2 to TRBJ2-5; 7 bases map to TRBD1. This CDR3 contains 14 residues. V lost 6 bases and J lost 4; bases outside the gene matches: 8. In germline, CDR1 is SNHLY, CDR2 FYNNEI. CDR3 nucleotides: TGTGCCAGCAGGGTAGACAGGGCCGGAGAGACCCAGTACTTC. Its protein product is CASRVDRAGETQYF.

The chain couples TRBV11-2 to TRBJ2-1; possibly TRBD1 for D (5 bases). The CDR3 length is 14 residues. CDR1 is SGHAT, CDR2 FQNNGV, per germline. V was trimmed by 1 base and J by 6 bases, leaving 10 bases between them. The CDR3 spells CASSLGSRANEQFF. DNA for the CDR3: TGTGCCAGCAGCTTAGGTTCCAGGGCCAATGAGCAGTTCTTC.

The V call is TRBV4-1, the J call TRBJ1-4; a possible D gene is TRBD1 (6 bases). The CDR3 sequence is 14 residues long. Trimming pared 1 base from V and 7 bases from J, leaving 10 bases between. The germline V gene has CDR1 MGHRA and CDR2 YSYEKL. Here the CDR3 reads CASSQGGLIEKLFF. CDR3 nucleotide sequence: TGCGCCAGCAGCCAAGGGGGGCTAATTGAAAAACTGTTTTTT.

V gene TRBV2 combines with J gene TRBJ2-1; 8 bases match TRBD1. The CDR3 spans 16 residues. V lost 4 bases and J lost 6; bases outside the gene matches: 11. Germline CDR1 reads SNHLY; CDR2 reads FYNNEI. The CDR3 spells CASSALTGERGNEQFF. The CDR3 DNA reads TGTGCCAGCAGTGCGCTGACAGGGGAAAGGGGCAATGAGCAGTTCTTC.

The rearrangement links TRBV5-1 to TRBJ2-3; 11 nucleotides agree with TRBD2. This CDR3 has 18 residues. V lost 0 bases and J lost 1; bases outside the gene matches: 7. Germline V gene sequence: CDR1 SGHRS, CDR2 YFSETQ. This CDR3 is CASSLETSGRVGTDTQYF. The DNA of the CDR3 is TGCGCCAGCAGCTTGGAAACTAGCGGGAGAGTAGGCACAGATACGCAGTATTTT.